The T cell receptor (beta chain) under discussion was sequenced for a study of T-cell reconstitution after alpha-beta-depleted transplantation in children. This clonotype was seen at least ten times. Trimming at V came to 6 bases and at J to 6 bases, leaving 10 bases not matched to a gene. The germline CDR1 and CDR2 sequences are DFQATT and SNEGSKA (reference sequence). The CDR3 spans 14 residues. Unique molecular identifiers were incorporated into the prepared TCRbeta library. TCRdb independently ran MiXCR on the PCR reads; one entry per CDR3 protein. Of fewer than 400,000 distinct CDR3 sequences in the sample, approximately 20% are singletons; the top ten hold 3% to 4%.

The chain links TRBV20-1 to TRBJ2-1; 8 nucleotides align to TRBD2. This receptor was obtained from a human donor who donated a stem cell graft to a child with acute myeloid leukemia. The sample was PBMCs from the stem cell graft donor, taken from the stem cell graft. The CDR3 nucleotides read TGCAGTGCCAGGCCCACTAGCGGTCTCAATGAGCAGTTCTTC. This sequence encodes CSARPTSGLNEQFF.